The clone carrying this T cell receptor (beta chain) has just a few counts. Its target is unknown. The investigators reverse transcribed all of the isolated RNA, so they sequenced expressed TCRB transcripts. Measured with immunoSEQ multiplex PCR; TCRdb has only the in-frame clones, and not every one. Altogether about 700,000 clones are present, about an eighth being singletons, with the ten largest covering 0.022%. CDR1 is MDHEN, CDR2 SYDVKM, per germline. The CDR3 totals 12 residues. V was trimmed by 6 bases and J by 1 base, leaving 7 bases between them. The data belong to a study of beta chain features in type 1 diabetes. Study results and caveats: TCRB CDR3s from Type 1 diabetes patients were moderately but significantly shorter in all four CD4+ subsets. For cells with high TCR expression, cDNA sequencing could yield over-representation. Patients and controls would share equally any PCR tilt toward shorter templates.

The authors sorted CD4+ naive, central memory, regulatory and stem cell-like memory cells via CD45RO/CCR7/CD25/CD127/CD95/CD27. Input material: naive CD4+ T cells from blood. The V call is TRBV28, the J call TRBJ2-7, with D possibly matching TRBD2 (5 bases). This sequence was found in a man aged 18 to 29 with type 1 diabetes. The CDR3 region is CASRRVSYEQYF. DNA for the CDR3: TGTGCCAGCAGGCGGGTTTCCTACGAGCAGTACTTC.